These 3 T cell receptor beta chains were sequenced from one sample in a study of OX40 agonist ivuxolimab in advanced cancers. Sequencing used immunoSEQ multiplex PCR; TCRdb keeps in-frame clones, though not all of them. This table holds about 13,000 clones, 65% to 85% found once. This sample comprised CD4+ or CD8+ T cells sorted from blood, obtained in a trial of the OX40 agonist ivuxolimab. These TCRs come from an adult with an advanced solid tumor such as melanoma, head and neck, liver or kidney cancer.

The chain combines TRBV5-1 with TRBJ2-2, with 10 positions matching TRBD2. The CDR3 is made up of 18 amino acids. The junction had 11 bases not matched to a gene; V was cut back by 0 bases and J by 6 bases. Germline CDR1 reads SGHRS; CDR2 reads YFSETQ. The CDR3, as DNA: TGCGCCAGCAGCTTGGCCGGCCTAGCGGGGGCCGAACCCGGGGAGCTGTTTTTT. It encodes CASSLAGLAGAEPGELFF. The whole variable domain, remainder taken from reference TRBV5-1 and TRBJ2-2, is KAGVTQTPRYLIKTRGQQVTLSCSPISGHRSVSWYQQTPGQGLQFLFEYFSETQRNKGNFPGRFSGRQFSNSRSEMNVSTLELGDSALYLCASSLAGLAGAEPGELFFGEGSRLTVL.

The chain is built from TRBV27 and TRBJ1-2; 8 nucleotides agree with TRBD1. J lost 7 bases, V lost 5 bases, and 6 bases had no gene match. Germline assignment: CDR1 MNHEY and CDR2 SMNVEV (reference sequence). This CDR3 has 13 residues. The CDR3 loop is CASSPQGALGYTF. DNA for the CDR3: TGTGCCAGCAGTCCCCAGGGGGCGCTTGGCTACACCTTC.

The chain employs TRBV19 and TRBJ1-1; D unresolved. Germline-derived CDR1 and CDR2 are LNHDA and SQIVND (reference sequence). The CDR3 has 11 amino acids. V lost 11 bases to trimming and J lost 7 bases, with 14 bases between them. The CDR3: CAVCGPIEAFF. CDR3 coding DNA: TGTGCCGTGTGTGGTCCGATTGAAGCTTTCTTT.